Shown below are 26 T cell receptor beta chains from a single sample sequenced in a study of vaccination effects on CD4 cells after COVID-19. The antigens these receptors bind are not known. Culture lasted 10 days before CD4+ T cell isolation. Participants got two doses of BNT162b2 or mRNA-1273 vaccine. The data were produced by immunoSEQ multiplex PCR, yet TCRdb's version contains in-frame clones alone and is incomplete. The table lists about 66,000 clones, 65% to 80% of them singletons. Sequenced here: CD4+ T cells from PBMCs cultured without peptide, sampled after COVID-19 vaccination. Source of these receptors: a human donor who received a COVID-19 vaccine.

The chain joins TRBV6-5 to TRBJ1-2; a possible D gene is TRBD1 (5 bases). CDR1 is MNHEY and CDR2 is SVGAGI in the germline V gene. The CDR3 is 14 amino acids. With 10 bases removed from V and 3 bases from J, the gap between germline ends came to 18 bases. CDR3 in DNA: TGTGCCATCCGAAAGGCGGGGGAAGACTATGGCTACACCTTC. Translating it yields CAIRKAGEDYGYTF.

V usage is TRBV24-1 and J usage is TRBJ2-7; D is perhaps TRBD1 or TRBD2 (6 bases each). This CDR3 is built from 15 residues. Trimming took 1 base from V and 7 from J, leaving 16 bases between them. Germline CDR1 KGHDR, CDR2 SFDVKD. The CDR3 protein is CATSDFTGAGWEQYV. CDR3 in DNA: TGTGCCACCAGTGATTTTACGGGGGCAGGGTGGGAGCAGTACGTC.

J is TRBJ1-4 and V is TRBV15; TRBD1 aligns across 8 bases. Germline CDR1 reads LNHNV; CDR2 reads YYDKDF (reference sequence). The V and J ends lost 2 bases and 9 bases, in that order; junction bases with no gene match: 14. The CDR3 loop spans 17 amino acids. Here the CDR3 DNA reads TGTGCCACCAGCAGAAAACCTCCTCCGGACAGGGAAAAAAAACTGTTTTTT. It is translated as CATSRKPPPDREKKLFF.

The CDR3 region is CASSSPGNTIYF. CDR3 coding DNA: TGCGCCAGCAGCTCCCCTGGAAACACCATATATTTT. The rearrangement joins TRBV4-3 to TRBJ1-3; unclear D gene. V was clipped by 5 bases and J by 2 bases, with 4 bases between them. Per the germline V gene, CDR1 is LGHNA and CDR2 is YSLEER. The CDR3 is made up of 12 amino acids.

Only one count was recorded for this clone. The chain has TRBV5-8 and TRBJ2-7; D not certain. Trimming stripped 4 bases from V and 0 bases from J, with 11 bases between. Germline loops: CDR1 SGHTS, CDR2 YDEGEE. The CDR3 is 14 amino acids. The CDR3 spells CASSLRRSSYEQYV. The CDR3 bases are TGTGCCAGCAGCCTCAGAAGGAGCTCCTACGAGCAGTACGTC.

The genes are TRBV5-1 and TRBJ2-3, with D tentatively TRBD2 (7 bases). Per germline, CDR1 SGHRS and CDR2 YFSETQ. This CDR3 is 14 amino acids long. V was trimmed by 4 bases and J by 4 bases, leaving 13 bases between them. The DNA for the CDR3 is TGCGCCAGCAGCCTGCGGGGGCCCTCAGATACGCAGTATTTT. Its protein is CASSLRGPSDTQYF. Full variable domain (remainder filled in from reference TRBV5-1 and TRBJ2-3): KAGVTQTPRYLIKTRGQQVTLSCSPISGHRSVSWYQQTPGQGLQFLFEYFSETQRNKGNFPGRFSGRQFSNSRSEMNVSTLELGDSALYLCASSLRGPSDTQYFGPGTRLTVL.

CDR3 sequence reads: CASSPDPVATGELFF. CDR3 nucleotides: TGTGCCAGCAGCCCTGACCCAGTGGCCACCGGGGAGCTGTTTTTT. The chain carries TRBV21-1 and TRBJ2-2. TRBV21-1 is a pseudogene locus. This CDR3 contains 15 residues.

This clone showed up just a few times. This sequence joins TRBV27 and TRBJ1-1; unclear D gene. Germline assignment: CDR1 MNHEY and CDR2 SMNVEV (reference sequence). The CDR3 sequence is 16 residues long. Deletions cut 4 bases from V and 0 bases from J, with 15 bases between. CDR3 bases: TGTGCCAGCAGTTCCCCTCGGAAAGGGATGAACACTGAAGCTTTCTTT. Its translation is CASSSPRKGMNTEAFF.

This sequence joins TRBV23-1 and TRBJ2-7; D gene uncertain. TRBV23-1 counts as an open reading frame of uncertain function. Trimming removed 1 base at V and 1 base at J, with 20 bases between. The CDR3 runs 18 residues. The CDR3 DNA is TGCGCCAGCAGTCAATTTAAGCGTACTGGCGGCTTATCCTACGAGCAGTACGTC. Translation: CASSQFKRTGGLSYEQYV.

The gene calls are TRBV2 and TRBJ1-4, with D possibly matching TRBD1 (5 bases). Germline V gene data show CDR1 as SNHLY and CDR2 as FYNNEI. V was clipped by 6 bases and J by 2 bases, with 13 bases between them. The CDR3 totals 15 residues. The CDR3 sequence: CASRTQGGTNEKLFF. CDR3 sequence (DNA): TGTGCCAGCAGAACTCAGGGAGGGACTAATGAAAAACTGTTTTTT.

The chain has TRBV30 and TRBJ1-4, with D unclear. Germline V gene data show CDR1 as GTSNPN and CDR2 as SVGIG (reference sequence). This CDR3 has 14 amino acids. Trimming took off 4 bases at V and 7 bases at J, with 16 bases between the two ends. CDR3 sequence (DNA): TGTGCCTGGAATCACGGGGATTTGTTTGAAAAACTGTTTTTT. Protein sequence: CAWNHGDLFEKLFF.

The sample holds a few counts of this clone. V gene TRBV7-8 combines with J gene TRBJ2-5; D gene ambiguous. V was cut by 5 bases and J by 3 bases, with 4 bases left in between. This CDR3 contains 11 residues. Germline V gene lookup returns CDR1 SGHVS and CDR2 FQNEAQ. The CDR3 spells CASSPKETQYF. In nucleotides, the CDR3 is TGTGCCAGCAGCCCAAAAGAGACCCAGTACTTC.

The CDR3 sequence: CASSQDVREATIYF. For the CDR3, the DNA is TGCGCCAGCAGCCAAGATGTCCGGGAGGCCACCATATATTTT. The V and J genes are TRBV4-3 and TRBJ1-3; no reliable D call. V gave up 0 bases and J gave up 9 bases, with 12 bases separating them. The length of the CDR3 is 14 residues. Germline lookup yields CDR1 LGHNA and CDR2 YSLEER.

CDR3: CAISEDLAYNEQFF. Here the CDR3 DNA reads TGTGCCATCAGTGAGGATCTAGCCTACAATGAGCAGTTCTTC. The chain joins TRBV10-3 to TRBJ2-1, with D unresolved. This CDR3 has 14 residues. The V end lost 2 bases, the J end lost 2 bases, and 7 bases lay between the germline ends. CDR1 ENHRY and CDR2 SYGVKD come from the germline V gene.

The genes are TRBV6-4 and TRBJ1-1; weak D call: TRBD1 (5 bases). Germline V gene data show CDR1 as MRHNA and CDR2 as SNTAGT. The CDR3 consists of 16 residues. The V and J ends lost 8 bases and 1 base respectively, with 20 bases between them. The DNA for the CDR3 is TGTGCCAGCCGTGCTGTTGGTGGGGCGAGGAACACTGAAGCTTTCTTT. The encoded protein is CASRAVGGARNTEAFF.

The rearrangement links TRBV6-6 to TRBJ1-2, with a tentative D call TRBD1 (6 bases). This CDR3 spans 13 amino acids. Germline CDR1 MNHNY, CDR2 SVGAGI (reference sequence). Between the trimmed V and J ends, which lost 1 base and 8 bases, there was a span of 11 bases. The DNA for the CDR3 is TGTGCCAGCAGTTACTACACGGGGGGCGGCTACACCTTC. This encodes CASSYYTGGGYTF.

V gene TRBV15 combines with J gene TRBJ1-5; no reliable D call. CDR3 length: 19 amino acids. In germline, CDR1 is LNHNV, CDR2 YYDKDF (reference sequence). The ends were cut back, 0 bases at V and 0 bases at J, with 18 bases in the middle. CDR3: CATSRDRGTQEYSNQPQHF. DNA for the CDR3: TGTGCCACCAGCAGAGATCGAGGCACCCAGGAGTATAGCAATCAGCCCCAGCATTTT.

CDR3 amino acids: CASSQLGDRGPQHF. The CDR3 nucleotides read TGCGCCAGCAGCCAGTTAGGGGACAGGGGGCCCCAGCATTTT. This sequence joins TRBV4-1 and TRBJ1-5, with 10 positions matching TRBD1. Germline CDR1 reads MGHRA; CDR2 reads YSYEKL. This CDR3 is built from 14 residues. V trimming: 3 bases; J trimming: 9 bases; junction bases outside the gene matches: 5.

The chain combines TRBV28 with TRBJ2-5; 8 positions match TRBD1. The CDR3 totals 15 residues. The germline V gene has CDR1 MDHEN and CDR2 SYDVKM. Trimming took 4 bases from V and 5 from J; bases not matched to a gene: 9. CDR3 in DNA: TGTGCCAGCAGTTACGGGACAGGAGTTCTGGAGACCCAGTACTTC. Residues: CASSYGTGVLETQYF. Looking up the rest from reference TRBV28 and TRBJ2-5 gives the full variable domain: DVKVTQSSRYLVKRTGEKVFLECVQDMDHENMFWYRQDPGLGLRLIYFSYDVKMKEKGDIPEGYSVSREKKERFSLILESASTNQTSMYLCASSYGTGVLETQYFGPGTRLLVL.

The CDR3 coding sequence is TGTGCCAGCTCCCTCGATGAGCGGGGGAGCACAGATACGCAGTATTTT. Translation gives CASSLDERGSTDTQYF. The chain joins TRBV18 to TRBJ2-3, with 8 bases that match TRBD2. CDR3 length: 16 amino acids. V gave up 6 bases and J gave up 0 bases; unmatched junction bases: 8. The germline CDR1 and CDR2 sequences are KGHSH and LQKENI.

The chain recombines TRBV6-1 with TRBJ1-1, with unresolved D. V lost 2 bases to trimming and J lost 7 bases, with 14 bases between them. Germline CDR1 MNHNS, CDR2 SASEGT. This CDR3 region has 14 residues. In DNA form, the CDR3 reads TGTGCCAGCAGTGAATATTGGGAGGGAGATGAAGCTTTCTTT. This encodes CASSEYWEGDEAFF.

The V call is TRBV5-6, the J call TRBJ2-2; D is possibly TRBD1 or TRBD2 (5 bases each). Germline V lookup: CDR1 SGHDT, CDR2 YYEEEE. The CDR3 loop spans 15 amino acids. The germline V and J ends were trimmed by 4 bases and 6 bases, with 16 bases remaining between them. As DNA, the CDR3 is TGTGCCAGCAGCCGGGACCCCTCCCCGGCCGGGGAGCTGTTTTTT. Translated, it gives CASSRDPSPAGELFF.

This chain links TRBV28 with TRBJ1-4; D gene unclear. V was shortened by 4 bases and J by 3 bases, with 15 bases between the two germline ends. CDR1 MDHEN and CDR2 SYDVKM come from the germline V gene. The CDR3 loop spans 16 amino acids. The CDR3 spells CASSSAFRAANEKLFF. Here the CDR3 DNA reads TGTGCCAGCAGTTCTGCTTTCCGTGCCGCTAATGAAAAACTGTTTTTT.

CDR3 nucleotides: TGTGCCAGTAGTAAAACGCGGACAGACTCTGGGGCCAACGTCCTGACTTTC. Translation gives CASSKTRTDSGANVLTF. The V gene is TRBV19, the J gene TRBJ2-6, with D perhaps TRBD1 (6 bases). The ends were cut back, 4 bases at V and 0 bases at J, with 13 bases in the middle. Germline assignment: CDR1 LNHDA and CDR2 SQIVND (reference sequence). The CDR3 length is 17 residues.

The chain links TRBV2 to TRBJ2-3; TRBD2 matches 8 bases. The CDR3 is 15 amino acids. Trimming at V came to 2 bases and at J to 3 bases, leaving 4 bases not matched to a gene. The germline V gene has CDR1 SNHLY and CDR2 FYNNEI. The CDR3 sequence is CASSELGGGTDTQYF. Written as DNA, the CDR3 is TGTGCCAGCAGTGAACTGGGCGGGGGGACAGATACGCAGTATTTT.

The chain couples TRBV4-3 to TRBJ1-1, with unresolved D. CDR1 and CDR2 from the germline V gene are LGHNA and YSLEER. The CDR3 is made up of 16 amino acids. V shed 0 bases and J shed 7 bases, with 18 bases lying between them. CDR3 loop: CASSQDNYSIRNEAFF. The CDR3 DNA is TGCGCCAGCAGCCAAGACAACTACTCTATAAGGAATGAAGCTTTCTTT.